The source of this T cell receptor beta chain is a study of CD8+CD57+ T cells in acquired aplastic anemia. Study-level background: When averaged, DNA from sorted CD4+ and CD8+ cells came to around 3.4 ug.

Profiling of TCR beta VDJ combinations and CDR3 sequences used genomic DNA as template. From the reads, TCRdb called clonotypes with MiXCR, one entry per CDR3 protein. The table includes about 160,000 distinct CDR3 sequences, around 48% detected once. In patients chosen for sequencing, flow cytometry had shown CD8+CD57+ cell expansion. The CDR3 length is 15 residues. From germline, CDR1 is PRHDT and CDR2 FYEKMQ (reference sequence). The table lists this clonotype with a few counts. This may arise from a read error, as a much more abundant clone is one base away. The V gene is TRBV13, the J gene TRBJ1-6, with a weak D call TRBD1 (6 bases). The specimen was sorted CD4+, CD8+, or CD8+CD57+ T cells (not recorded which) from PBMCs. The receptor was isolated from a human donor with aplastic anemia. The CDR3 sequence is CANSLAGDYNSPLHF. The DNA for the CDR3 is TGTGCCAACAGCTTGGCAGGGGATTATAATTCACCCCTCCACTTT.